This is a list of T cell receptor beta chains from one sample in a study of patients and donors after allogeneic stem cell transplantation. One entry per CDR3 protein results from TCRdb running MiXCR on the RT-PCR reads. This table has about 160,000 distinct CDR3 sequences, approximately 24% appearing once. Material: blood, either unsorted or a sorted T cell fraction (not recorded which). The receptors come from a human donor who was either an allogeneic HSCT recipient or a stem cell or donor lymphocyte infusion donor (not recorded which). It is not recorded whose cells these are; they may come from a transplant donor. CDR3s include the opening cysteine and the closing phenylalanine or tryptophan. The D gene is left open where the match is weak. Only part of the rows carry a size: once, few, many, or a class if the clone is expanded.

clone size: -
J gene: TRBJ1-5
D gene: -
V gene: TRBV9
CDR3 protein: CASSVKPGNQPQHF
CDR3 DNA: TGTGCCAGCAGCGTGAAACCGGGGAATCAGCCCCAGCATTTT

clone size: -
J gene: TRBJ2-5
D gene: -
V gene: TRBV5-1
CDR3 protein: CASSLIGAQETQYF
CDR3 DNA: TGCGCCAGCAGCTTGATCGGGGCGCAAGAGACCCAGTACTTC

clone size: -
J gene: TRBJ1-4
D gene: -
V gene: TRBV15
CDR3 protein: CATGISRENEKLFF
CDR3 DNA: TGTGCCACCGGCATTTCCAGGGAGAATGAAAAACTGTTTTTT

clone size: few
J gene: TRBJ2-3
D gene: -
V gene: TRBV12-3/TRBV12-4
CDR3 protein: CASSFGRSPGTDTQYF
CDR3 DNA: TGTGCCAGCAGTTTCGGTCGGTCCCCGGGCACAGATACGCAGTATTTT

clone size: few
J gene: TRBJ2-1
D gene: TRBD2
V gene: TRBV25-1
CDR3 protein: CASSDQREGRNEQFF
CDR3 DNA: TGTGCCAGCAGTGACCAGCGGGAGGGCCGGAATGAGCAGTTCTTC

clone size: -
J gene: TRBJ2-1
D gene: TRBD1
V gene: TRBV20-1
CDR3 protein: CSATAGGTHNEQFF
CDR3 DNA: TGCAGTGCTACAGCAGGGGGCACCCACAATGAGCAGTTCTTC

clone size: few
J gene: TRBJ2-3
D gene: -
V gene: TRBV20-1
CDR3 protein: CSAHRRQASTDTQYF
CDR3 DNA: TGCAGTGCTCACAGACGTCAGGCGAGCACAGATACGCAGTATTTT

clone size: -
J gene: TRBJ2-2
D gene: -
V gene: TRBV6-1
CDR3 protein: CASSEYPTGELFF
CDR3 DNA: TGTGCCAGCAGTGAATATCCCACCGGGGAGCTGTTTTTT

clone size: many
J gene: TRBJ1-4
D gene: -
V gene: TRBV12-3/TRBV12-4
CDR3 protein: CASTFEAGPKLFF
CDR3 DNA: TGTGCCAGCACCTTCGAGGCAGGGCCAAAACTGTTTTTT

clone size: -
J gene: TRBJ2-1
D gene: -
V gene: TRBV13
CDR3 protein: CASSLRARSYNEQFF
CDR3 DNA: TGTGCCAGCAGCCTACGCGCTAGGTCCTACAATGAGCAGTTCTTC

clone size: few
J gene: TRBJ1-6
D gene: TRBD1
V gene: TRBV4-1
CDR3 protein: CASSLNGQGGSTPLHF
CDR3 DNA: TGCGCCAGCAGCCTAAACGGACAGGGGGGTAGTACACCCCTCCACTTT

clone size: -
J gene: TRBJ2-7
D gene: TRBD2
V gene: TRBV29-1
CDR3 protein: CSVEDGRAGEQYF
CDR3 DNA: TGCAGCGTTGAAGACGGGAGGGCCGGCGAGCAGTACTTC

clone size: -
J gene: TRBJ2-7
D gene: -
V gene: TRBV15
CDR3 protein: CATSGEGYEQYF
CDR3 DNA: TGTGCCACTTCAGGGGAAGGCTACGAGCAGTACTTC

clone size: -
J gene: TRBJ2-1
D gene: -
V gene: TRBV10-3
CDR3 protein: CAISESTTAVYNEQFF
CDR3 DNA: TGTGCCATCAGTGAGTCGACGACAGCCGTATACAATGAGCAGTTCTTC

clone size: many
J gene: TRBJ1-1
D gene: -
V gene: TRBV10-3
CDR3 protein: CAISESWTENTEAFF
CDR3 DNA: TGTGCCATCAGTGAGTCCTGGACAGAGAACACTGAAGCTTTCTTT

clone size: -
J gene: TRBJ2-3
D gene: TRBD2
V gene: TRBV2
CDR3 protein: CASSGGLAGSTDTQYF
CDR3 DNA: TGTGCCAGCAGTGGGGGACTAGCGGGGAGCACAGATACGCAGTATTTT

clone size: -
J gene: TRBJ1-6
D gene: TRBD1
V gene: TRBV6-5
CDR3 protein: CASHLTGGSHSPLHF
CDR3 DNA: TGTGCCAGCCATCTGACAGGGGGCTCGCATTCACCCCTCCACTTT

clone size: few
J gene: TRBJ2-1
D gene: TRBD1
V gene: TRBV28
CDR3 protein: CASSSGTGLYNEQFF
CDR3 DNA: TGTGCCAGCAGTTCCGGGACAGGGCTATACAATGAGCAGTTCTTC

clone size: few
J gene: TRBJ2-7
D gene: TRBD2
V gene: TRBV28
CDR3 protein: CASSLGQTSGRNEQYF
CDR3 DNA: TGTGCCAGCAGTTTGGGTCAGACTAGCGGGAGGAACGAGCAGTACTTC

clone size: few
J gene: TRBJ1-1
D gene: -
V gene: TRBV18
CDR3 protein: CASSPTQETNTEAFF
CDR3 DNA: TGTGCCAGCTCACCTACACAGGAGACGAACACTGAAGCTTTCTTT

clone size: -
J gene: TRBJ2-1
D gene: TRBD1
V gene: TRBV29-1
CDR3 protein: CSVGQGVNNEQFF
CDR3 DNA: TGCAGCGTTGGACAGGGCGTGAACAATGAGCAGTTCTTC

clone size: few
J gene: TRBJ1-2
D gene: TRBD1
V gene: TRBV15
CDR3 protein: CATSPDRADYGYTF
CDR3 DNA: TGTGCCACCAGCCCGGACAGGGCTGACTATGGCTACACCTTC

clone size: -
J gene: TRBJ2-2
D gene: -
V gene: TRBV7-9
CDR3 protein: CASSSQSGVTGELFF
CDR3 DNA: TGTGCCAGCAGCTCCCAGAGCGGTGTCACCGGGGAGCTGTTTTTT

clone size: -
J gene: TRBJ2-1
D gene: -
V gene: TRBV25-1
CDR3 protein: CASSEYTREQFF
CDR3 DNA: TGTGCCAGCAGTGAATACACCAGAGAGCAGTTCTTC

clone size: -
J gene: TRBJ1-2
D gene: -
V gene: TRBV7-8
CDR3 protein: CASSQGRSFSGYTF
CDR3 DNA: TGTGCCAGCAGCCAGGGACGTTCGTTTTCGGGCTACACCTTC

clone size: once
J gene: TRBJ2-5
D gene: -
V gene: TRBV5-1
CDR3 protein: CASGGLNGVGDRTQYF
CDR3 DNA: TGCGCCAGCGGAGGACTAAATGGTGTCGGAGATAGAACCCAGTACTTC

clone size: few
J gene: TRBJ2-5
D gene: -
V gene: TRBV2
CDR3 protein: CASSERRSSEVQYF
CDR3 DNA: TGTGCCAGCAGTGAGAGGCGTAGTAGTGAGGTCCAGTACTTC

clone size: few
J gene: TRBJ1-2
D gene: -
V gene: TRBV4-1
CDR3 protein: CASSQGGLVDYGYTF
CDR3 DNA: TGCGCCAGCAGCCAAGGGGGCCTTGTCGACTATGGCTACACCTTC

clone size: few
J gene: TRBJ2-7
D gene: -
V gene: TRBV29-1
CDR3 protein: CSVLLDTTYEQYF
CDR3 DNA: TGCAGCGTCCTTTTAGACACTACCTACGAGCAGTACTTC

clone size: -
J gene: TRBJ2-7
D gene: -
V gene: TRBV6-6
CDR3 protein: CASSYRSGEHEQYF
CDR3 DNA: TGTGCCAGCAGTTACAGGTCAGGGGAACACGAGCAGTACTTC

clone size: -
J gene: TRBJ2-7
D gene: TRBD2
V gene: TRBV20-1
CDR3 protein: CSARLAGRYEQYF
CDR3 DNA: TGCAGTGCCCGACTAGCGGGGCGGTACGAGCAGTACTTC

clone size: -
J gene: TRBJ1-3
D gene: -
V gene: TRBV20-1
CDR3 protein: CSGDEERTLNGNTIYF
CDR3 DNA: TGCAGTGGGGACGAAGAGCGAACTTTGAATGGAAACACCATATATTTT

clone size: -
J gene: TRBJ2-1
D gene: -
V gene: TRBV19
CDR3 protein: CASRPPEDVIGDEQFF
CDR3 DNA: TGTGCCAGTAGGCCCCCTGAGGATGTCATAGGGGATGAGCAGTTCTTC

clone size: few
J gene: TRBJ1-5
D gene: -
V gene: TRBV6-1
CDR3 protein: CASRRAGQPQHF
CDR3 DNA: TGTGCCAGCAGGAGGGCAGGGCAGCCCCAGCATTTT

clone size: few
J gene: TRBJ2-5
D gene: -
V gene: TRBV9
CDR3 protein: CASSADGTLYF
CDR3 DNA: TGTGCCAGCAGCGCAGACGGCACTCTGTACTTC

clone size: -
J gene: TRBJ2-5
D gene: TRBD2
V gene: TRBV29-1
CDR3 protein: CSVHPFGLAGLQETQYF
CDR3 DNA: TGCAGCGTCCACCCCTTTGGGCTAGCGGGGCTTCAAGAGACCCAGTACTTC

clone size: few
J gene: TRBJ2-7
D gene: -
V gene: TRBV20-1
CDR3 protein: CSASPGGTSYEQYF
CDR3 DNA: TGCAGTGCTAGCCCAGGGGGGACCTCCTACGAGCAGTACTTC

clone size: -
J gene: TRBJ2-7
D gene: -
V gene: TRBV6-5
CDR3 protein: CASSYSRYISYEQYF
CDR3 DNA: TGTGCCAGCAGTTACTCCAGGTATATCTCCTACGAGCAGTACTTC

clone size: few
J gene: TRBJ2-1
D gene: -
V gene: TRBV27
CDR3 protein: CASSFVPAGISYNEQFF
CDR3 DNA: TGTGCCAGCAGTTTTGTCCCTGCGGGAATCTCCTACAATGAGCAGTTCTTC

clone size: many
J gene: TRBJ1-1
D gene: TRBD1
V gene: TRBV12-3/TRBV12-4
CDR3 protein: CASSFGQANTEAFF
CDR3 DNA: TGTGCCAGCAGCTTCGGACAGGCCAACACTGAAGCTTTCTTT

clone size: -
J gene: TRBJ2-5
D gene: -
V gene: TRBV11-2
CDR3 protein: CASSWGDFQETQYF
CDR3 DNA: TGTGCCAGCAGCTGGGGGGACTTTCAAGAGACCCAGTACTTC

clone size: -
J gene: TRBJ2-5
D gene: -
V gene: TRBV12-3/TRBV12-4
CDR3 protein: CASSLWQGWQTQYF
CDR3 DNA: TGTGCCAGCAGTTTATGGCAGGGGTGGCAGACCCAGTACTTC

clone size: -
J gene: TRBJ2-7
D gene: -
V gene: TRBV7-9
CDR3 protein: CASSPSQSYEQYF
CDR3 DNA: TGTGCCAGCAGCCCGTCACAGTCCTACGAGCAGTACTTC

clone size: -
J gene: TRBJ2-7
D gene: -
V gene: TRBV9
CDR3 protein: CASSVALSTDEQYF
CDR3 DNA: TGTGCCAGCAGCGTAGCACTATCAACGGACGAGCAGTACTTC

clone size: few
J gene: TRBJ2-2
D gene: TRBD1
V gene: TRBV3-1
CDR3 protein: CASKGLGQGPGELFF
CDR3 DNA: TGTGCCAGCAAAGGTTTAGGACAGGGCCCCGGGGAGCTGTTTTTT

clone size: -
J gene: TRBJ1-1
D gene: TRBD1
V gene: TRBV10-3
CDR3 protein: CASRTGGASEAFF
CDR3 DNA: TGTGCCAGCCGGACAGGGGGGGCATCGGAAGCTTTCTTT

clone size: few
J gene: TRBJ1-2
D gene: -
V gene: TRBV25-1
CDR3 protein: CASSESKGRGYTF
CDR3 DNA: TGTGCCAGCAGTGAATCTAAAGGCCGTGGCTACACCTTC

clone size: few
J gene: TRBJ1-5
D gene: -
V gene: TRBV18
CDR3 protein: CASSPDRTGNQPQHF
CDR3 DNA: TGTGCCAGCTCACCAGACAGGACGGGAAATCAGCCCCAGCATTTT